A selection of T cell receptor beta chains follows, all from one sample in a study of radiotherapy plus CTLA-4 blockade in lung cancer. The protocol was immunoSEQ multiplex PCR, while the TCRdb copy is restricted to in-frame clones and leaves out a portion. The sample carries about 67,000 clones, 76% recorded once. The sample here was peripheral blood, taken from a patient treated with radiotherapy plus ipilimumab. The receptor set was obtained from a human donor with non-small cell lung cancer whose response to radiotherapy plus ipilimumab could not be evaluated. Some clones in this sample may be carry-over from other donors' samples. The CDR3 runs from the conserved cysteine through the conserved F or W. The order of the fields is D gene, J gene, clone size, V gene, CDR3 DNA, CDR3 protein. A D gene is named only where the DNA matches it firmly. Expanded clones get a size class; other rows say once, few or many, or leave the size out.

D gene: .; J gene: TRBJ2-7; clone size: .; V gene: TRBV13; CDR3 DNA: TGTGCCAGCAGCTGGAGAAAAGAATCCGGCCTCTACGAGCAGTACTTC; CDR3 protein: CASSWRKESGLYEQYF
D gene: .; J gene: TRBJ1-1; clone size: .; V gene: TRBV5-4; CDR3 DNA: TGTGCCAGCAGCTTGGGGCAGGGGCGAAACACTGAAGCTTTCTTT; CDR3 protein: CASSLGQGRNTEAFF
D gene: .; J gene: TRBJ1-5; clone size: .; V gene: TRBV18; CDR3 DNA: TGTGCCAGCTCACCTCCGACAAATCAGCCCCAGCATTTT; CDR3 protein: CASSPPTNQPQHF
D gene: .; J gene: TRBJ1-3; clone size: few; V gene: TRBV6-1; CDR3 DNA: TGTGCCAGCAGTGAAGCGGGGGGGGCTGGAAACACCATATATTTT; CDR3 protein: CASSEAGGAGNTIYF
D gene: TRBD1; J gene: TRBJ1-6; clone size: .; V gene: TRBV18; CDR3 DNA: TGTGCCAGCTCACCGGGGATTACCCACAGGGGGCCCAATTCACCCCTCCACTTT; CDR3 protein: CASSPGITHRGPNSPLHF
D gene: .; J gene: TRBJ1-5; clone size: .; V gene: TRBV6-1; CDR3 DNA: TGTGCCAGCGGGGACACCCGCAATCAGCCCCAGCATTTT; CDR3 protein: CASGDTRNQPQHF
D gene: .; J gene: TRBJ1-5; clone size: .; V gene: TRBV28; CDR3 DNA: TGTGCCAGCAGTTCGGGGGGTGGGGGTAATCAGCCCCAGCATTTT; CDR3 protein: CASSSGGGGNQPQHF
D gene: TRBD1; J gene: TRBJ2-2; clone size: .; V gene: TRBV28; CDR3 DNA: TGTGCCACCTGGGACAGTAGAACCGGGGAGCTGTTTTTT; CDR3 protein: CATWDSRTGELFF
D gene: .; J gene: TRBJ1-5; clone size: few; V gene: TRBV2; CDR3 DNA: TGTGCCAGCGCCCCCGCCGGGAGCGTTAGCAATCAGCCCCAGCATTTT; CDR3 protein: CASAPAGSVSNQPQHF
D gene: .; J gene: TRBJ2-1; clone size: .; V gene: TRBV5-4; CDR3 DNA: TGTGCCAGCAGCTTGCAGGGATACTACAATGAGCAGTTCTTC; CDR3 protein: CASSLQGYYNEQFF
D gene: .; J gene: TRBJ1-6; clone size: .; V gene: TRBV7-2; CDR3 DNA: TGTGCCAGCAGCTTAGGACAGGCTAGGGGACCCCTCCACTTT; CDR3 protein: CASSLGQARGPLHF
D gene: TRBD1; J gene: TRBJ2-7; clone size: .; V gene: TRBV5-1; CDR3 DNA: TGCGCCAGCAGCTTGTCGTTCGGACAGGGGTACGAGCAGTACTTC; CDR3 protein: CASSLSFGQGYEQYF
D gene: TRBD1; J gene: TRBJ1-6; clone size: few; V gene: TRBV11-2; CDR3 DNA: TGTGCCAGCAGCTCCCCCCGGACAGGGAGCTCCTATAATTCACCCCTCCACTTT; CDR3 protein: CASSSPRTGSSYNSPLHF
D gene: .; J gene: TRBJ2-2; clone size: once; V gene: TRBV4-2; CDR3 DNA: TGTGCCAGCAGCCAAGGCGGCACCGGGGAGCTGTTTTTT; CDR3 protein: CASSQGGTGELFF
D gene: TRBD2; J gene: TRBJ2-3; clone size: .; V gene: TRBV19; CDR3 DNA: TGTGCCAGTAGAACGGTGGGACTAGCGACAGATACGCAGTATTTT; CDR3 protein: CASRTVGLATDTQYF
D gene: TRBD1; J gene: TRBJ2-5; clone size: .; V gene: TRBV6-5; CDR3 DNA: TGTGCCAGCAGCCCCGACCGGGACAGGGGAGAGACCCAGTACTTC; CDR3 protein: CASSPDRDRGETQYF
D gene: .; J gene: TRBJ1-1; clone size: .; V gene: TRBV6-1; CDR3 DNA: TGTGCCAGCAGTGATGCGGGGGAGGGGGGTGAAGCTTTCTTT; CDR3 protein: CASSDAGEGGEAFF
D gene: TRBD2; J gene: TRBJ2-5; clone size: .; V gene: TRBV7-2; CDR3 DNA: TGTGCCAGCAGGGGCGGCCCCCGAGGCGGGGGGAGGGAGACCCAGTACTTC; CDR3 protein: CASRGGPRGGGRETQYF
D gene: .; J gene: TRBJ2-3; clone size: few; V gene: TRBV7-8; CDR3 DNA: TGTGCCAGCAGCAGAGGACAGTTCACAGATACGCAGTATTTT; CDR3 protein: CASSRGQFTDTQYF
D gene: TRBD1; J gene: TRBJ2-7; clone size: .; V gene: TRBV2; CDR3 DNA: TGTGCCAGCAGTGTCGAGACAGGGGGCAACGAGCAGTACTTC; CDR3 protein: CASSVETGGNEQYF
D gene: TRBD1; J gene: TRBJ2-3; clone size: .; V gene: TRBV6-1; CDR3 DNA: TGTGCCAGCAGTGGGACAGGGGGGTCAGATACGCAGTATTTT; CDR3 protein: CASSGTGGSDTQYF
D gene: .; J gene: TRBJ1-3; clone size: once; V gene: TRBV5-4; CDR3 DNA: TGTGCCAGCAGCCCGCCACAGGGTTCTGGAAACACCATATATTTT; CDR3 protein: CASSPPQGSGNTIYF
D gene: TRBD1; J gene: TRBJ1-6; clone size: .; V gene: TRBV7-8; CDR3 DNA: TGTGCCAGCAGCTTAGAGGGGGCGCGAGGGGCCCTCCACTTT; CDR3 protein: CASSLEGARGALHF
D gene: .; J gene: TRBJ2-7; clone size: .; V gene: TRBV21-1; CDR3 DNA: TGTGCCCGACGCGGCGACGAGCAGTACTTC; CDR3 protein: CARRGDEQYF
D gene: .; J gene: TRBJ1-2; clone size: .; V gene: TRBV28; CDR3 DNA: TGTGCCAGCAGTGGGACATACTATGGCTACACCTTC; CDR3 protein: CASSGTYYGYTF
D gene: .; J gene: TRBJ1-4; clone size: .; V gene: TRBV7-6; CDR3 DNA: TGTGCCAGCAGCCTGGGGGCGGATGAAAAACTGTTTTTT; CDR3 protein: CASSLGADEKLFF
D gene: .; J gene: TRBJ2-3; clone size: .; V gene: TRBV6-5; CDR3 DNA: TGTGCCAGCAGTTACAAGGGGCTCTCCACAGATACGCAGTATTTT; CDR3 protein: CASSYKGLSTDTQYF
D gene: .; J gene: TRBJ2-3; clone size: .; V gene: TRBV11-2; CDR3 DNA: TGTGCCAGCAGCCCCATGGGGGGGCCCACAGATACGCAGTATTTT; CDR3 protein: CASSPMGGPTDTQYF
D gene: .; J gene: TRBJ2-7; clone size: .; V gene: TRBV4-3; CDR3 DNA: TGCGCCAGCAGCCAGGCAGGGACCTACGAGCAGTACTTC; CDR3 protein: CASSQAGTYEQYF
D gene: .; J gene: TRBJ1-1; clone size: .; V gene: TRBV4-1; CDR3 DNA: TGCGCCAGCAGCCAACGGGTTTTGGGGGGCACTGAAGCTTTCTTT; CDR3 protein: CASSQRVLGGTEAFF
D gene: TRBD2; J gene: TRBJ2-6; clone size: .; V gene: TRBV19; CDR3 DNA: TGTGCCAGCCGGAAGGGCCCCGGGGGGGCAGGGGCCAACGTCCTGACTTTC; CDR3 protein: CASRKGPGGAGANVLTF
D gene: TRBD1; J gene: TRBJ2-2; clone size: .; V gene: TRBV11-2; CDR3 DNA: TGTGCCAGCAGCTTAGACTGGGACAGGGCGAACACCGGGGAGCTGTTTTTT; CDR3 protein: CASSLDWDRANTGELFF
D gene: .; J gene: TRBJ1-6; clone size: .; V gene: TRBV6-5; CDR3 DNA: TGTGCCAGCAGTTCGTCGGGGAACGTTTATAATTCACCCCTCCACTTT; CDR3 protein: CASSSSGNVYNSPLHF